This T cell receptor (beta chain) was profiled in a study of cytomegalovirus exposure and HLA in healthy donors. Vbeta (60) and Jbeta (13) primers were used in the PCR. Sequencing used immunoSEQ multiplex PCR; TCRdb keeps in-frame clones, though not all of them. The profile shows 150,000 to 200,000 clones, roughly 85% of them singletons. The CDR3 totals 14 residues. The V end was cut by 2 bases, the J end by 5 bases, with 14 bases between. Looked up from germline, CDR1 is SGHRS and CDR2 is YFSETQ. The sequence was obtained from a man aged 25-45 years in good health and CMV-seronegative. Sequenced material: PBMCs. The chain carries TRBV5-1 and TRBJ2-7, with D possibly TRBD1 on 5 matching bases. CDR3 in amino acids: CASSLGNTGHEQYF. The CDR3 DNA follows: TGCGCCAGCAGCTTAGGCAATACAGGCCACGAGCAGTACTTC. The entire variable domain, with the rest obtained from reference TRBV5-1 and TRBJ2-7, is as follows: KAGVTQTPRYLIKTRGQQVTLSCSPISGHRSVSWYQQTPGQGLQFLFEYFSETQRNKGNFPGRFSGRQFSNSRSEMNVSTLELGDSALYLCASSLGNTGHEQYFGPGTRLTVT.